The clone carrying this T cell receptor (beta chain) was picked up a small number of times. The data are from a study of radiation and T cells in renal cell carcinoma. This sample's time point: blood 4 weeks post-SBRT, at nephrectomy. Treatment: 15 Gy SBRT to primary tumor, nephrectomy 4 weeks later. Between the trimmed V and J ends, which lost 0 bases and 0 bases, there was a span of 5 bases. CDR3 length equals 14 residues. CDR1 and CDR2 (germline): GTSNPN, SVGIG (reference sequence). Produced via immunoSEQ multiplex PCR; TCRdb's table is partial and in-frame only. The sample has about 170,000 clones, roughly 90% seen once.

The TCR was taken from a woman aged 45-65 years with renal cell carcinoma. Sequencing used blood, obtained from a patient whose treatment included radiotherapy and nephrectomy. The chain has TRBV30 and TRBJ2-2; D call uncertain. DNA for the CDR3: TGTGCCTGGAGTGTGAACTCGAACACCGGGGAGCTGTTTTTT. Translated, it gives CAWSVNSNTGELFF.